Listed below are T cell receptor beta chains from one sample, sequenced in a study of cytomegalovirus exposure and HLA in healthy donors. The method was immunoSEQ multiplex PCR; TCRdb's version includes in-frame clones alone and lacks a portion of them. The sample has about 130,000 clones; approximately 90% are singletons. Sequenced input: PBMCs. The receptors shown here come from a young woman in good health and CMV-seropositive. CDR3s include the opening cysteine and the closing phenylalanine or tryptophan. The D gene is left open where the match is weak. A row's size may be missing; if present it is once, few, many or a size class.

V gene	clone size	J gene	CDR3 length	D gene	CDR3 protein	CDR3 DNA
TRBV5-6	NA	TRBJ1-1	11	NA	CASSFSGTAFF	TGTGCCAGCAGCTTTTCGGGTACAGCTTTCTTT
TRBV7-8	NA	TRBJ1-1	15	NA	CASSLLRGWGTEAFF	TGTGCCAGCAGCTTATTGCGGGGATGGGGCACTGAAGCTTTCTTT
TRBV28	NA	TRBJ2-3	17	TRBD2	CASSLWASGGSTDTQYF	TGTGCCAGCAGTTTATGGGCTAGCGGGGGTAGCACAGATACGCAGTATTTT
TRBV6-4	NA	TRBJ2-2	13	NA	CASSDSMRGELFF	TGTGCCAGCAGTGACTCCATGAGGGGGGAGCTGTTTTTT
TRBV2	NA	TRBJ1-5	17	NA	CASTRGPARISNQPQHF	TGTGCCAGTACGCGGGGGCCAGCCCGGATAAGCAATCAGCCCCAGCATTTT
TRBV5-6	NA	TRBJ1-3	14	NA	CASSVGTSGNTIYF	TGTGCCAGCAGCGTAGGGACATCAGGAAACACCATATATTTT
TRBV27	NA	TRBJ1-6	16	TRBD1	CASSLSRTGPNSPLHF	TGTGCCAGCAGTTTATCGCGGACAGGGCCCAATTCACCCCTCCACTTT
TRBV29-1	once	TRBJ2-1	12	NA	CSVEAVYNEQFF	TGCAGCGTTGAGGCGGTTTACAATGAGCAGTTCTTC
TRBV6-5	NA	TRBJ1-3	15	TRBD1	CASRRGRGSGNTIYF	TGTGCCAGCAGGCGCGGCAGGGGGAGCGGAAACACCATATATTTT
TRBV29-1	NA	TRBJ2-7	14	TRBD2	CSVAGTSGSYEQYF	TGCAGCGTTGCCGGGACTAGCGGGAGCTACGAGCAGTACTTC
TRBV19	NA	TRBJ2-1	16	TRBD2	CASSIDLSGGWNEQFF	TGTGCCAGTAGTATAGATCTATCGGGGGGTTGGAATGAGCAGTTCTTC
TRBV9	NA	TRBJ2-5	13	NA	CASSPTHGETQYF	TGTGCCAGCAGCCCCACCCACGGAGAGACCCAGTACTTC
TRBV6-1	NA	TRBJ2-6	17	TRBD1	CASSDPGTGGRANVLTF	TGTGCCAGCAGTGACCCCGGGACAGGGGGCAGGGCCAACGTCCTGACTTTC
TRBV25-1	NA	TRBJ2-7	16	NA	CASSEIGTTRSYEQYF	TGTGCCAGCAGTGAAATCGGGACAACTCGGTCCTACGAGCAGTACTTC
TRBV15	NA	TRBJ2-2	15	NA	CATSPGLTNTGELFF	TGTGCCACCAGCCCGGGACTTACGAACACCGGGGAGCTGTTTTTT
TRBV6-1	many	TRBJ1-5	15	NA	CASSEEGDRNQPQHF	TGTGCCAGCAGTGAAGAGGGAGACCGTAATCAGCCCCAGCATTTT
TRBV14	NA	TRBJ1-2	13	NA	CASSQDRNYGYTF	TGTGCCAGCAGCCAAGATCGGAACTATGGCTACACCTTC
TRBV19	NA	TRBJ1-1	12	NA	CATSEMNTEAFF	TGTGCCACCTCCGAGATGAACACTGAAGCTTTCTTT
TRBV11-1	NA	TRBJ2-7	16	NA	CASSLAGQGGSDEQYF	TGTGCCAGCAGCTTAGCAGGCCAGGGGGGTTCGGACGAGCAGTACTTC
TRBV4-2	NA	TRBJ2-3	20	TRBD2	CASSHHPGTSGESSTDTQYF	TGTGCCAGCAGCCACCACCCCGGGACTAGCGGGGAATCTAGCACAGATACGCAGTATTTT
TRBV5-4	once	TRBJ2-5	15	TRBD2	CASSLMREGRGTQYF	TGTGCCAGCAGCTTGATGAGGGAGGGCCGTGGGACCCAGTACTTC
TRBV9	NA	TRBJ1-2	14	NA	CASSVGTNNYGYTF	TGTGCCAGCAGCGTCGGGACAAATAACTATGGCTACACCTTC